The clone carrying this T cell receptor (beta chain) was recorded a few times. Its antigen is not identified. This record belongs to a study of CD8 T cells in ankylosing spondylitis. Overall study results and limits: The study identified a TCR beta motif of seven or eight highly homologous variants that appeared characteristic of ankylosing spondylitis blood.

The TCR beta libraries were generated through quantitative 5'-RACE incorporating molecular barcodes. MiXCR, applied by TCRdb to the 5' RACE reads, yields one record per CDR3 protein. This table has 100,000 to 150,000 distinct CDR3 sequences, 17% appearing once. Sequencing was performed on blood, either unsorted or a sorted T cell fraction (not recorded which). The source of this sequence is a male donor with ankylosing spondylitis.

CDR3 residues: CSVLGADTGELFF. CDR3 nucleotide sequence: TGCAGCGTTCTGGGGGCGGACACCGGGGAGCTGTTTTTT. The chain carries TRBV29-1 and TRBJ2-2; D may be TRBD1 (6 bases). V was shortened by 5 bases and J by 3 bases, with 10 bases between the two germline ends. This CDR3 spans 13 amino acids. The V gene's germline CDR1 is SQVTM and CDR2 ANQGSEA.